The rows below give T cell receptor beta chains drawn from one sample of a study of Siglec-9 on CD8 T cells in melanoma. Here immunoSEQ multiplex PCR was the method, and the copy in TCRdb shows in-frame clones only, minus some. The data contain tens of thousands of clones, around three quarters of them singletons. Sequences were obtained from Siglec-9- CD8+ T cells sorted from blood. These TCRs come from a human donor in good health. Each CDR3 is given with its conserved first and last residue. A D gene is named only where the DNA matches it firmly. Clone size is shown for a subset of rows, as once, few, many or a class of expanded clone.

CDR3,DNA,V,J,size,D
CSVGDRWDTGELFF,TGCAGCGTTGGGGACAGGTGGGACACCGGGGAGCTGTTTTTT,TRBV29-1,TRBJ2-2,NA,TRBD1
CASSLGGQGEEAFF,TGTGCCAGCAGCTTAGGGGGACAGGGCGAAGAAGCTTTCTTT,TRBV7-9,TRBJ1-1,few,TRBD1
CAISPDRSPYNEQFF,TGTGCCATATCACCAGACAGGAGCCCCTACAATGAGCAGTTCTTC,TRBV10-3,TRBJ2-1,NA,NA
CASSLWQNQPQHF,TGTGCCAGCAGTTTATGGCAAAATCAGCCCCAGCATTTT,TRBV27,TRBJ1-5,NA,NA
CASRLQGLRWETQYF,TGTGCCAGCAGGCTACAGGGTCTAAGGTGGGAGACCCAGTACTTC,TRBV27,TRBJ2-5,NA,NA
CASRPDTAREQYF,TGTGCCAGCAGACCCGACACTGCTCGAGAGCAGTACTTC,TRBV7-9,TRBJ2-7,NA,NA
CASSIAGVTYNEQFF,TGTGCCAGTAGTATAGCGGGAGTCACCTACAATGAGCAGTTCTTC,TRBV19,TRBJ2-1,NA,NA
CASSLGRNYEQYF,TGTGCCAGCAGTTTAGGACGGAATTACGAGCAGTACTTC,TRBV27,TRBJ2-7,NA,NA
CATSRHRGGNQPQHF,TGTGCCACCAGCAGGCACAGGGGGGGGAATCAGCCCCAGCATTTT,TRBV15,TRBJ1-5,NA,TRBD1
CASSLVSRGGADTQYF,TGTGCCAGCAGCTTAGTCTCCAGGGGTGGTGCAGATACGCAGTATTTT,TRBV13,TRBJ2-3,NA,NA
CASSSGGSNEQFF,TGTGCCAGTTCTAGCGGGGGGTCCAATGAGCAGTTCTTC,TRBV19,TRBJ2-1,NA,TRBD2
CASSFHNSPLHF,TGTGCCAGCAGCTTCCATAATTCACCCCTCCACTTT,TRBV28,TRBJ1-6,once,NA
CASSFGKRSYNEQFF,TGTGCCAGTAGCTTTGGGAAAAGGTCCTACAATGAGCAGTTCTTC,TRBV19,TRBJ2-1,NA,NA
CASSDFETAYNEQFF,TGTGCCAGCAGCGACTTCGAGACAGCGTACAATGAGCAGTTCTTC,TRBV6-5,TRBJ2-1,NA,NA
CSAWYGEQFF,TGCAGTGCTTGGTATGGTGAGCAGTTCTTC,TRBV20-1,TRBJ2-1,NA,NA
CASSLGQGDYEQYF,TGTGCCAGCAGCTTAGGACAGGGTGACTACGAGCAGTACTTC,TRBV7-9,TRBJ2-7,NA,TRBD1
CASSMGNQPQHF,TGTGCCAGTAGTATGGGCAATCAGCCCCAGCATTTT,TRBV19,TRBJ1-5,NA,NA
CASSLLGGYQETQYF,TGTGCCAGCAGTTTACTGGGGGGGTACCAAGAGACCCAGTACTTC,TRBV27,TRBJ2-5,once,TRBD2
CASSQGANYGYTF,TGTGCCAGCAGCCAGGGAGCTAACTATGGCTACACCTTC,TRBV5-6,TRBJ1-2,NA,NA
CASSQTISGGNEQFF,TGCGCCAGCAGCCAAACAATATCGGGAGGGAATGAGCAGTTCTTC,TRBV4-1,TRBJ2-1,few,TRBD2
CASSGGGEAFF,TGTGCCAGCAGTGGGGGGGGTGAAGCTTTCTTT,TRBV6-4,TRBJ1-1,NA,NA
CASSFAESYEQYF,TGTGCCAGCAGTTTTGCAGAGTCCTACGAGCAGTACTTC,TRBV27,TRBJ2-7,NA,NA
CASSPQSTANYGYTF,TGCGCCAGCAGCCCCCAATCGACAGCTAACTATGGCTACACCTTC,TRBV5-1,TRBJ1-2,NA,NA
CSVESLGGYTF,TGCAGCGTTGAAAGTCTTGGGGGCTACACCTTC,TRBV29-1,TRBJ1-2,NA,NA
CASSLVSPPHGDYTEAFF,TGTGCCAGCAGCTTAGTATCCCCTCCCCACGGAGACTACACTGAAGCTTTCTTT,TRBV11-2,TRBJ1-1,NA,NA
CASSQETSSVTFF,TGTGCCAGCAGCCAAGAAACTAGCTCCGTAACGTTTTTT,TRBV4-2,TRBJ1-4,few,NA
CASSFGLSTQYF,TGCGCCAGCAGCTTTGGGTTGAGTACGCAGTATTTT,TRBV5-1,TRBJ2-3,NA,NA
CASNDGQFNQAQHF,TGTGCCAGCAACGATGGACAGTTCAATCAGGCCCAGCATTTT,TRBV9,TRBJ1-5,NA,NA
CASRQSDTQYF,TGCGCCAGCAGACAATCAGATACGCAGTATTTT,TRBV10-2,TRBJ2-3,once,NA
CASSLDYGGGTDTQYF,TGTGCCAGCAGCTTAGATTACGGCGGGGGGACAGATACGCAGTATTTT,TRBV7-6,TRBJ2-3,NA,TRBD2
CASSRWGNSPLHF,TGTGCCAGCAGTCGTTGGGGGAATTCACCCCTCCACTTT,TRBV27,TRBJ1-6,NA,NA
CASRDIGSNQPQHF,TGCGCCAGCAGGGACATCGGCAGCAATCAGCCCCAGCATTTT,TRBV10-2,TRBJ1-5,NA,NA
CASSQDLGTDYNTGELFF,TGCGCCAGCAGCCAAGACCTAGGGACAGATTACAACACCGGGGAGCTGTTTTTT,TRBV4-1,TRBJ2-2,NA,TRBD1
CASSSGRSTDTQYF,TGTGCCAGCAGTAGCGGGAGGAGCACAGATACGCAGTATTTT,TRBV2,TRBJ2-3,NA,TRBD2
CASSFPDPYFGNEKLFF,NA,TRBV11-2,TRBJ1-4,NA,NA
CASSGDRDNQPQHF,TGTGCCAGCAGTGGAGACAGGGACAATCAGCCCCAGCATTTT,TRBV2,TRBJ1-5,NA,TRBD1
CASSIVGGELFF,TGTGCCAGTAGCATAGTCGGCGGGGAGCTGTTTTTT,TRBV19,TRBJ2-2,NA,NA
CASSPSNEQFF,TGTGCCAGCAGTCCTTCCAATGAGCAGTTCTTC,TRBV28,TRBJ2-1,once,NA
CASSKTSTDTQYF,TGTGCCAGTAGTAAGACTAGCACAGATACGCAGTATTTT,TRBV19,TRBJ2-3,NA,NA
CASSRTPSPGEGNEQFF,TGTGCCAGCAGCCGAACCCCCTCCCCGGGAGAGGGCAATGAGCAGTTCTTC,TRBV16,TRBJ2-1,NA,NA
CASSRLNTEAFF,TGTGCCAGCAGCCGACTTAACACTGAAGCTTTCTTT,TRBV6-5,TRBJ1-1,NA,NA
CASSATGQENYEQYF,TGTGCCAGCAGCGCGACGGGACAGGAGAATTACGAGCAGTACTTC,TRBV9,TRBJ2-7,NA,TRBD1
CASRITQGGSNEQFF,TGTGCCAGTCGCATCACCCAGGGGGGGAGCAATGAGCAGTTCTTC,TRBV19,TRBJ2-1,once,NA
CSVVSGSTEAFF,TGCAGCGTTGTATCTGGGAGCACTGAAGCTTTCTTT,TRBV29-1,TRBJ1-1,NA,NA
CASSLSRGPNTEAFF,TGTGCCAGCAGTTTGAGCAGGGGCCCAAACACTGAAGCTTTCTTT,TRBV27,TRBJ1-1,NA,NA
CASRGQFLGEKLFF,TGTGCCAGCAGGGGACAGTTTCTGGGTGAAAAACTGTTTTTT,TRBV6-1,TRBJ1-4,once,TRBD1
CASSVAGTDNQPQHF,TGTGCCAGCAGTGTCGCCGGGACCGACAATCAGCCCCAGCATTTT,TRBV6-4,TRBJ1-5,NA,NA
CASSHLYQPQHF,TGTGCCAGCAGCCATTTATATCAGCCCCAGCATTTT,TRBV6-6,TRBJ1-5,once,NA
CASSESDGRGHNEQFF,TGCGCCAGCAGTGAGTCGGACGGGAGGGGCCACAATGAGCAGTTCTTC,TRBV10-2,TRBJ2-1,once,TRBD2
CASSSPGTGGTDTQYF,TGTGCCAGCAGTTCCCCCGGGACAGGGGGCACAGATACGCAGTATTTT,TRBV27,TRBJ2-3,NA,TRBD1
CASSPLGGFYEQYF,TGTGCCAGCAGCCCCCTTGGGGGTTTCTACGAGCAGTACTTC,TRBV7-8,TRBJ2-7,NA,NA
CASSVDHTANYGYTF,TGTGCCAGCAGCGTAGATCACACGGCTAACTATGGCTACACCTTC,TRBV9,TRBJ1-2,NA,NA
CASSPGKTSYEQYF,TGTGCCAGCAGCCCCGGGAAAACTTCCTACGAGCAGTACTTC,TRBV13,TRBJ2-7,NA,NA
CASQGVVAGGWNNEQFF,TGTGCCAGCCAGGGGGTGGTAGCGGGAGGCTGGAACAATGAGCAGTTCTTC,TRBV7-9,TRBJ2-1,NA,TRBD2